This T cell receptor (beta chain) originates from a study of neurological immune-mediated disorders. The sample holds many counts of this clonotype. Noted time point: technical triplicate 2. The V gene's germline CDR1 is LGHDT and CDR2 YNNKEL (reference sequence). There are 16 residues in the CDR3. Trimming cost V 4 bases and J 1 base, with 17 bases left between them. In TCRdb, the 5' RACE reads were re-called with MiXCR into one record per CDR3 protein. This table holds about 59,000 distinct CDR3 sequences, 24% found once. This receptor was identified in a man between 60 and 70 years old with HTLV-1-associated myelopathy (HAM/TSP). The sample comprised PBMCs. The chain employs TRBV3-1 and TRBJ2-7; either TRBD1 or TRBD2 may fit D (5 bases each). CDR3 region: CASSPPTGTESYEQYF. The CDR3 DNA sequence: TGTGCCAGCAGCCCCCCGACGGGGACGGAGTCCTACGAGCAGTACTTC.